This TCR beta chain was identified in a study of Ad26.COV2.S vaccination and SARS-CoV-2 variants. Treatment denoted: roughly 19 received Ad26.COV2.S at low or high dose, single or two shots; 5 received placebo; per-sample allocation not given. Day 63 after the first injection of vaccine or placebo was the sampling time. The protocol was immunoSEQ multiplex PCR, while the TCRdb copy is restricted to in-frame clones and leaves out a portion. Found here are 500,000 or so clones, nearly 90% of them singletons; the top ten hold over 2%. This CDR3 has 15 residues. V was shortened by 5 bases and J by 9 bases, with 21 bases between the two germline ends. From germline, CDR1 is SGHTS and CDR2 YDEGEE.

The rearrangement uses TRBV5-8 and TRBJ2-1; no firm D call. The sequence derives from a person aged 18-60 years who received the Ad26.COV2.S COVID-19 vaccine or a placebo. Sequenced material: peripheral blood, taken in a trial of Ad26.COV2.S vaccine versus placebo. CDR3 nucleotides: TGTGCCAGCAGACCTGGGCCCTCCAGAGGCGGTGAGCAGTTCTTC. It yields the protein CASRPGPSRGGEQFF.